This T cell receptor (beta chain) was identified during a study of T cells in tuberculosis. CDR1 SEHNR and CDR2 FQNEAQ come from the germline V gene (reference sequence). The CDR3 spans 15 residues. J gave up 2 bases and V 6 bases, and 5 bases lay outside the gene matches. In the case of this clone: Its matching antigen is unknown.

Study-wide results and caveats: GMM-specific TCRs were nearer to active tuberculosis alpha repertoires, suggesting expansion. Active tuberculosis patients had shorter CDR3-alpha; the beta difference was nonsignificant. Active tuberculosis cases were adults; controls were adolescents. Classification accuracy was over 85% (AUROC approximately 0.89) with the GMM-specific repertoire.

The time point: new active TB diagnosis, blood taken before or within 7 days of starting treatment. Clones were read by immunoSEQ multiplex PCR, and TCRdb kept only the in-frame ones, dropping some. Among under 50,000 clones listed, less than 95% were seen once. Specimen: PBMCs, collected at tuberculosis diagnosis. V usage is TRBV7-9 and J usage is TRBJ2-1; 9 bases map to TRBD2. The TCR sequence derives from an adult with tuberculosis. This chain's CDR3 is CASRLAGTPYNEQFF. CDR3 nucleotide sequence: TGTGCCAGCAGACTAGCGGGTACGCCCTACAATGAGCAGTTCTTC.